This T cell receptor (beta chain) was captured in a study of CD8+CD57+ T cells in acquired aplastic anemia. Study summary: An average of roughly 3 ug of DNA was obtained from sorted CD4+ and CD8+ cells. Study-level points and caveats: Shared by patients and controls, 25 to 30 CD8+ CDR3s were abundant in patients.

Patients included in sequencing had previously demonstrated CD8+CD57+ cell expansion by flow cytometry. Details on this clonotype: Its antigen is as yet unknown.

Genomic DNA served as template for TCR beta VDJ and CDR3 profiling. TCRdb reprocessed the reads with MiXCR, giving one entry per CDR3 protein. The sample includes roughly 500,000 distinct CDR3 sequences, about a third of them seen just once. V was trimmed by 10 bases and J by 9 bases, leaving 15 bases between them. This CDR3 is 13 amino acids long. Germline CDR1 is KGHDR and CDR2 is SFDVKD. This clonotype originated in a human donor with aplastic anemia. Sequencing was done on a sample of sorted CD4+, CD8+, or CD8+CD57+ T cells (not recorded which) from PBMCs. The genes are TRBV24-1 and TRBJ1-6, with D tentatively TRBD1 (6 bases). The CDR3 spells CATQQQGASPLHF. CDR3 coding DNA: TGTGCCACTCAGCAACAGGGTGCTTCACCCCTCCACTTT.